The 24 T cell receptor beta chains listed next were all sequenced from one sample in a study of cytomegalovirus exposure and HLA in healthy donors. The primer mix had 60 Vbeta and 13 Jbeta primers. Clones were sequenced by immunoSEQ multiplex PCR, and TCRdb holds only the in-frame ones, with some missing. This sample has about 160,000 clones; 70% to 90% occur once, and the top ten carry approximately 2%. The sequenced sample was PBMCs. These receptors all come from a woman aged 18-29 years in good health and CMV-seronegative.

The rearrangement joins TRBV11-2 to TRBJ2-1; 7 nucleotides align to TRBD2. Germline V gives CDR1 SGHAT, CDR2 FQNNGV. The CDR3 has 15 residues. V dropped 2 bases and J dropped 10; count of bases not matched to a gene: 11. The CDR3 is CASSLLELVGGEQFF. CDR3 coding DNA: TGTGCCAGCAGCTTACTGGAGTTGGTGGGGGGGGAGCAGTTCTTC.

The chain uses TRBV25-1 and TRBJ2-5; tentative D call: TRBD2 (6 bases). The V gene lost 5 bases and the J gene lost 3 bases, with 19 bases spanning the gap. Germline CDR1 MGHDK, CDR2 SYGVNS. The CDR3 extends over 16 amino acids. CDR3 DNA sequence: TGTGCCAGCAGTCCGGGCGGGGCCGGCCGGGAAGAGACCCAGTACTTC. Protein sequence: CASSPGGAGREETQYF.

The chain carries TRBV6-4 and TRBJ2-3; 8 nucleotides agree with TRBD2. The length of the CDR3 is 17 residues. The V segment lost 5 bases and the J segment 2 bases; nucleotides outside the gene matches: 12. The germline gives CDR1 MRHNA, CDR2 SNTAGT. The chain's CDR3 is CASSRKPLAGNTDTQYF. DNA for the CDR3: TGTGCCAGCAGTCGTAAACCCCTAGCGGGTAACACAGATACGCAGTATTTT.

The chain has TRBV5-4 and TRBJ2-5; TRBD2 might be the D (5 bases). Germline CDR1 and CDR2: SGHNT and YYREEE (reference sequence). V shed 2 bases and J shed 0 bases, with 11 bases lying between them. CDR3 length equals 15 residues. CDR3 protein: CASSFTARDQETQYF. The DNA of the CDR3 is TGTGCCAGCAGCTTCACGGCGCGGGACCAAGAGACCCAGTACTTC. Supplemented by reference TRBV5-4 and TRBJ2-5, the full variable domain reads ETGVTQSPTHLIKTRGQQVTLRCSSQSGHNTVSWYQQALGQGPQFIFQYYREEENGRGNFPPRFSGLQFPNYSSELNVNALELDDSALYLCASSFTARDQETQYFGPGTRLLVL.

There are a few counts of this clone. This rearrangement joins TRBV29-1 to TRBJ1-2; 9 positions agree with TRBD1. After removal of 5 bases from V and 1 base from J, the junction contained 11 bases not matched to a gene. CDR1 is SQVTM and CDR2 is ANQGSEA in the germline V gene. CDR3 length: 16 residues. CDR3 region: CSVPRTGATHNYGYTF. CDR3 in DNA: TGCAGCGTTCCCCGGACAGGGGCCACTCATAACTATGGCTACACCTTC.

The chain combines TRBV19 with TRBJ2-5; 8 bases match TRBD2. The length of the CDR3 is 15 residues. Germline loops: CDR1 LNHDA, CDR2 SQIVND (reference sequence). J was trimmed by 0 bases and V by 4 bases; bases with no gene match: 4. The CDR3 DNA reads TGTGCCAGTAGTAAACTAGCGGCGTACCAAGAGACCCAGTACTTC. As protein: CASSKLAAYQETQYF.

The V gene is TRBV4-1, the J gene TRBJ1-6, with no clear D. There are 15 residues in the CDR3. Trimming left V 1 base short and J 7 bases short, with 11 bases between. Germline V gene lookup returns CDR1 MGHRA and CDR2 YSYEKL. This chain's CDR3 is CASSQGIGRNSPLHF. In DNA form, the CDR3 reads TGCGCCAGCAGCCAAGGTATAGGGAGGAATTCACCCCTCCACTTT.

This clone showed up just once. The J gene is TRBJ2-6, the V gene TRBV6-1; D gene uncertain. V was trimmed by 1 base and J by 0 bases, leaving 4 bases between them. Germline values: CDR1 MNHNS, CDR2 SASEGT. This CDR3 is built from 15 residues. The CDR3 region is CASSEDSSGANVLTF. For the CDR3, the DNA is TGTGCCAGCAGTGAAGACAGCTCTGGGGCCAACGTCCTGACTTTC.

The chain is built from TRBV7-2 and TRBJ2-3; 9 positions agree with TRBD2. Germline V gene data show CDR1 as SGHTA and CDR2 as FQGNSA. The CDR3 length is 17 residues. V shed 5 bases and J 0 bases; nucleotides not matched to a gene: 9. This chain's CDR3 is CASSRGLAPASTDTQYF. The CDR3 coding sequence is TGTGCCAGCAGCCGAGGACTAGCGCCGGCTAGCACAGATACGCAGTATTTT.

The chain carries TRBV7-9 and TRBJ2-1; the match to TRBD2 covers 11 bases. The CDR3 loop spans 14 amino acids. The V and J ends lost 2 bases and 14 bases, in that order; junction bases with no gene match: 8. Germline values: CDR1 SEHNR, CDR2 FQNEAQ (reference sequence). The CDR3 loop reads CASSLSWASGRKFF. In DNA, the CDR3 is TGTGCCAGCAGCTTAAGTTGGGCTAGCGGGAGGAAGTTCTTC.

This rearrangement joins TRBV28 to TRBJ2-5, with 10 bases matching TRBD2. V was pared by 5 bases and J by 1 base, with 7 bases of the junction left unmatched. This CDR3 region has 16 residues. Germline assignment: CDR1 MDHEN and CDR2 SYDVKM. The CDR3 DNA reads TGTGCCAGCAGTCCTGGGACTAGCGACGTCCAAGAGACCCAGTACTTC. Encoded protein: CASSPGTSDVQETQYF.

CDR3 sequence (DNA): TGTGCCAGCAGTTTAAGCGGGATGGGTCAGCCCCAGCATTTT. Amino acids: CASSLSGMGQPQHF. The V gene is TRBV28, the J gene TRBJ1-5; no clear D. Trimming cost V 2 bases and J 6 bases, with 11 bases left between them. CDR3 length: 14 residues. The germline gives CDR1 MDHEN, CDR2 SYDVKM.

The DNA for the CDR3 is TGCGCCAGCAGCTTGGCCTGGGGAGTCTACGAGCAGTACTTC. Amino acids: CASSLAWGVYEQYF. The chain couples TRBV5-1 to TRBJ2-7; D might be TRBD2 (5 bases). The germline CDR1 and CDR2 sequences are SGHRS and YFSETQ. The CDR3 is 14 amino acids. Trimming pared 0 bases from V and 3 bases from J, leaving 10 bases between.

The chain links TRBV30 to TRBJ2-7, with D possibly being TRBD1 (6 bases). The CDR3 is made up of 12 amino acids. Germline V CDR1 and CDR2: GTSNPN, SVGIG (reference sequence). V was cut by 3 bases and J by 4 bases, with 10 bases left in between. The CDR3 loop is CAWSTGSYEQYF. The CDR3 coding sequence is TGTGCCTGGAGCACAGGGTCGTACGAGCAGTACTTC.

This CDR3 is CASRESSGSAGQPQHF. CDR3 DNA: TGTGCCAGCAGGGAAAGCTCGGGATCCGCTGGGCAGCCCCAGCATTTT. The chain combines TRBV2 with TRBJ1-5, with D unresolved. Trimming cost V 6 bases and J 7 bases, with 22 bases left between them. Germline V gene sequence: CDR1 SNHLY, CDR2 FYNNEI. The CDR3 is 16 residues long.

This CDR3 is CATSRVRQGGADTQYF. The CDR3, as DNA: TGTGCCACCAGCAGAGTACGGCAGGGGGGTGCAGATACGCAGTATTTT. The rearrangement uses TRBV15 and TRBJ2-3, with D perhaps TRBD1 (7 bases). Germline V gene sequence: CDR1 LNHNV, CDR2 YYDKDF (reference sequence). This CDR3 spans 16 amino acids. Trimming left V 1 base short and J 4 bases short, with 15 bases between.

The CDR3 protein is CASSSHYYGTARYEQYF. The CDR3 region has the DNA TGTGCCAGCAGCTCGCATTATTACGGGACAGCACGTTACGAGCAGTACTTC. The genes are TRBV13 and TRBJ2-5; 7 nucleotides line up with TRBD1. The J call may be in error: the DNA end matches TRBJ2-7 better. The length of the CDR3 is 17 residues. From germline, CDR1 is PRHDT and CDR2 FYEKMQ (reference sequence).

The V gene is TRBV28, the J gene TRBJ1-3; TRBD1 might be the D (6 bases). Germline V gene data show CDR1 as MDHEN and CDR2 as SYDVKM. V lost 2 bases and J lost 0, with 14 bases in between. The CDR3 length is 17 residues. This CDR3 reads CASSLPRDTDSGNTIYF. DNA for the CDR3: TGTGCCAGCAGTTTACCCCGGGACACCGACTCTGGAAACACCATATATTTT.

The genes are TRBV30 and TRBJ1-5; D is undetermined. V was pared by 3 bases and J by 4 bases, with 13 bases between. The CDR3 loop spans 14 amino acids. Germline values: CDR1 GTSNPN, CDR2 SVGIG (reference sequence). For the CDR3, the DNA is TGTGCCTGGAGGGCAGAGGGTCCGAATCAGCCCCAGCATTTT. Protein: CAWRAEGPNQPQHF.

Points on this clone: Germline is not matched at one junction end, which may reflect a read error. The CDR3 DNA is TGTGCCAGCAGTGAAAGGGGCGGCTGGCTCGACTTC. This gives the protein CASSERGGWLDF. This rearrangement joins TRBV2 to TRBJ1-2, with a tentative D call TRBD1 (5 bases). Germline assignment: CDR1 SNHLY and CDR2 FYNNEI. The CDR3 sequence is 12 residues long.

The chain recombines TRBV7-9 with TRBJ2-2; 12 positions match TRBD2. The J segment lost 8 bases and the V segment lost 6 bases, leaving 10 bases of the junction unmatched. Looked up from germline, CDR1 is SEHNR and CDR2 is FQNEAQ (reference sequence). The CDR3 length is 16 residues. The CDR3 DNA reads TGTGCCAGCAGACCCATACGACTAGCGGGAGATGGGGAGCTGTTTTTT. This sequence encodes CASRPIRLAGDGELFF.

The chain carries TRBV5-1 and TRBJ2-7; weak D call: TRBD1 (6 bases). CDR1 is SGHRS and CDR2 is YFSETQ in the germline V gene. This CDR3 region has 14 residues. Between the trimmed V and J ends, which lost 1 base and 3 bases, there was a span of 11 bases. The CDR3 reads CASSLNRGSYEQYF. For the CDR3, the DNA is TGCGCCAGCAGCTTGAATAGGGGGAGCTACGAGCAGTACTTC.

The V gene is TRBV7-9, the J gene TRBJ1-2, with a possible D match to TRBD1 (6 bases). Trimming left V 5 bases short and J 1 base short, with 14 bases between. There are 15 residues in the CDR3. Germline V gives CDR1 SEHNR, CDR2 FQNEAQ (reference sequence). In DNA form, the CDR3 reads TGTGCCAGCAGCGCAGTACAGGGTTTTAACTATGGCTACACCTTC. Amino acids: CASSAVQGFNYGYTF.

About this clone: An end of the junction does not agree with germline; a read error may underlie this. This rearrangement joins TRBV7-9 to TRBJ2-5; 8 bases are a match to TRBD2. CDR3 size: 18 residues. Germline CDR1 and CDR2: SEHNR and FQNEAQ (reference sequence). The CDR3 spells CSSSLAAVREVLEETQYF. As DNA, the CDR3 is TGTTCCAGCAGCTTAGCGGCAGTGCGGGAGGTTTTAGAGGAGACCCAGTACTTC.